The rows below give T cell receptor beta chains drawn from one sample of a study of lung T cells in sarcoidosis with Löfgren's syndrome. MiXCR, run by TCRdb on the reads, gives a single entry per CDR3 protein. The sample holds more than 1,500 distinct CDR3 sequences, 25% to 30% seen once. Sample: CD4+ T cells from bronchoalveolar lavage. These receptors were collected from a human donor with sarcoidosis (Löfgren's syndrome or another form), or a control subject (not recorded which). The CDR3 runs from the conserved cysteine through the conserved F or W. The D gene is left open where the match is weak. Clone sizes are given selectively: once, few, many, or a class where the clone is expanded.

V	length	D	J	size	DNA	CDR3
TRBV18	13	-	TRBJ2-5	-	TGTGCCAGCTCACCAAAATTCCTAGAGACCCAGTACTTC	CASSPKFLETQYF
TRBV28	15	TRBD2	TRBJ2-1	medium-sized	TGTGCCAGCAGTTTAATTACTAGCGGTTACAATGAGCAGTTCTTC	CASSLITSGYNEQFF
TRBV12-3/TRBV12-4	12	-	TRBJ1-2	medium-sized	TGTGCCAGCAGTTTTCGGGACTATGGCTACACCTTC	CASSFRDYGYTF
TRBV4-1	13	-	TRBJ2-5	-	TGCACCAGCAGCCATGGACGGAAAGAGACCCAGTACTTC	CTSSHGRKETQYF
TRBV28	17	-	TRBJ2-7	large	TGTGCCAGCAGTCCATGGGGCAACTCAAGGGGATACTACGAGCAGTACTTC	CASSPWGNSRGYYEQYF
TRBV7-3	15	TRBD2	TRBJ2-1	medium-sized	TGTGCCAGCAGCGTAGGTACTAGCGGGAATATTAAGCAGTTCTTC	CASSVGTSGNIKQFF
TRBV27	14	-	TRBJ1-1	once	TGTGCCAGCGATCCCTATGACAAGAACACTGAAGCTTTCTTT	CASDPYDKNTEAFF
TRBV2	14	TRBD2	TRBJ2-3	medium-sized	TGTGCCAGCAGAGAGCGGGGAAGCACAGATACGCAGTATTTT	CASRERGSTDTQYF
TRBV18	13	-	TRBJ2-5	medium-sized	TGTGCCAGCTCACCCGGACTACAAGAGACCCAGTACTTC	CASSPGLQETQYF
TRBV11-2	13	TRBD1	TRBJ2-5	medium-sized	TGTGCCAGCAGCTTAGAAGGACAGGGGTTCCAGTACTTC	CASSLEGQGFQYF
TRBV7-9	12	-	TRBJ1-6	many	TGTGCCAGCAGCCTGGATAATTCACCCCTCCACTTT	CASSLDNSPLHF
TRBV7-2	14	TRBD1	TRBJ2-7	-	TGTGCCAACAGCTTTGACAGGGGTGGGTACCAGCAGTACTTC	CANSFDRGGYQQYF
TRBV4-1	14	-	TRBJ1-1	-	TGCGCCAGCAGCGTATGGGATCCGGGCGCTGAAGCTCTCTTT	CASSVWDPGAEALF
TRBV7-9	15	-	TRBJ2-5	-	TGTGCCAGTAGCCCTACGCGCGGGGTCCAAGAGACCCGGTACTTC	CASSPTRGVQETRYF
TRBV7-2	16	TRBD2	TRBJ2-1	medium-sized	TGTGCCAGCAGCTTTTTAGCGGGGCCCCCCTACAATGAGCAGTTCTTC	CASSFLAGPPYNEQFF
TRBV2	12	-	TRBJ2-3	-	TGTGCCGGGGTTTCAGGACCGGATACGCAGTATTTT	CAGVSGPDTQYF
TRBV10-3	16	TRBD2	TRBJ2-5	many	TGTGCCTCGCGGGGGACTAGCGGGACCACCCAAGAGACCCAGTACTTC	CASRGTSGTTQETQYF
TRBV14	14	-	TRBJ1-1	medium-sized	TGTGCCAGCAGAGTTCTTCGGGAGAACACTGAAGCTTTCTTT	CASRVLRENTEAFF
TRBV12-3/TRBV12-4	13	TRBD2	TRBJ2-2	medium-sized	TGTGCCAGCACGGGAGGGTTTGCCGGGGAGCTGTTTTTT	CASTGGFAGELFF
TRBV27	14	TRBD1	TRBJ2-3	-	TGTGCCAGCAGTTTGCGCCACAGGGGTGATAAGCAGTATTTT	CASSLRHRGDKQYF
TRBV7-2	16	-	TRBJ2-5	medium-sized	TGTGCCAGCAGCTTAGGGTTGATAGGGGGGGGTGAGACCCAGTACTTC	CASSLGLIGGGETQYF
TRBV15	12	-	TRBJ1-5	large	TGTGCCACCAGCAGAGATCGACAGGCCCAGCATTTT	CATSRDRQAQHF
TRBV14	18	-	TRBJ1-1	many	TGTGCCAGCAGCCTGATTTACCCCCGGCCTGACATGAACACTGAAGCTTTCTTT	CASSLIYPRPDMNTEAFF
TRBV18	15	TRBD1	TRBJ1-1	few	TGTGTCAGCTCAGTACGGACAGGGGCAGGGACTGAAGCTTTCTTT	CVSSVRTGAGTEAFF
TRBV27	13	-	TRBJ2-5	medium-sized	TGTGCCAGCAGCGATTCGACAAAGGAGACCCAGTACTTC	CASSDSTKETQYF
TRBV20-1	14	-	TRBJ2-3	large	TGCAGTGCTAGGCACCCACGGCTAGGAGATACGCAGTATTTT	CSARHPRLGDTQYF
TRBV5-4	17	-	TRBJ1-2	medium-sized	TGTGCCAGCAGCTTGGCATCGTGGCAAGGTGATAACTATGGCTACACCTTC	CASSLASWQGDNYGYTF
TRBV6-1	15	-	TRBJ2-7	-	TGTGCCAGCAGCAACACGGGTTCCACGCCAGACGAGCAGTACTTC	CASSNTGSTPDEQYF
TRBV2	14	TRBD1	TRBJ1-1	-	TGTGCCAGCGGTGGGACAGGGGGGAGAAGTGAAGCTTTCTTT	CASGGTGGRSEAFF
TRBV5-1	16	TRBD1	TRBJ1-1	-	TGCGCCAGCAGCTTGGGTGGGACAGGGGCGCCGACTGAAGCTTTCTTT	CASSLGGTGAPTEAFF
TRBV6-1	14	-	TRBJ2-3	large	TGTGCCAGCAGTGCTCACCAAACGGACTATACGCAGTATTTT	CASSAHQTDYTQYF
TRBV24-1	16	-	TRBJ2-1	large	TGTGCCACCAGTGATCCCTTTCGGAGAGGGCCCAATGAGCAGTTCTTC	CATSDPFRRGPNEQFF
TRBV12-3/TRBV12-4	13	-	TRBJ2-7	medium-sized	TGTGCCAGCAGGAGGGGGAATTCCTACGAGCAGTACTTC	CASRRGNSYEQYF
TRBV5-1	16	TRBD1	TRBJ1-1	-	TGCGCCAGCGGCTTGGGTGGGACAGGGGCGCCGACTGAAGCTTTCTTT	CASGLGGTGAPTEAFF
TRBV20-1	12	-	TRBJ1-1	medium-sized	TGCAGTGCTAGGGGACCGAACACTGAAGCTTTCTTT	CSARGPNTEAFF
TRBV5-1	14	TRBD1	TRBJ2-2	many	TGCGCCAGCTCCGGGACAGGGAGCACCGGGGAGCTGTTTTTT	CASSGTGSTGELFF
TRBV6-2/TRBV6-3	13	TRBD1	TRBJ1-2	large	TGTGCCAGCAGTTACAAGACAGGGGAAGGCTACACCTTC	CASSYKTGEGYTF
TRBV2	13	-	TRBJ1-1	medium-sized	TGTGCCAGCAGTGGGGAGGGGCGCACTGAAGCTTTCTTT	CASSGEGRTEAFF
TRBV2	13	TRBD2	TRBJ2-5	many	TGTGCCAGCAATGCGGGAGGGCCTGAGACCCAGTACTTC	CASNAGGPETQYF
TRBV27	15	-	TRBJ1-5	large	TGTGCCAGCAGTTTATATCAGAACGGGCGGGGGTCCCAGCATTTT	CASSLYQNGRGSQHF
TRBV7-9	16	TRBD1	TRBJ2-1	large	TGTGCCAGCAGCCCTGGGGGACAGAGAAGTGTCAATGAGCAGTTCTTC	CASSPGGQRSVNEQFF
TRBV3-1	12	-	TRBJ2-3	medium-sized	TGTGCCAGCAGCCCCCGGGTAGATACGCAGTATTTT	CASSPRVDTQYF
TRBV6-1	14	-	TRBJ2-7	large	TGTGCCAGCAGCTCGAATATGCCCCCCTACGAGCAGTACTTC	CASSSNMPPYEQYF
TRBV11-2	15	-	TRBJ2-1	medium-sized	TGTGCCAGCAGCTTAGGGACTGGGAGGTTTAGTGAGCAGTTCTTC	CASSLGTGRFSEQFF
TRBV12-3/TRBV12-4	16	-	TRBJ2-3	-	TGTGCCAGCAGCCCTCGGGCTAGCTCGAGCACAGGTACGCAGTATTTT	CASSPRASSSTGTQYF